In this sample, the clone carrying this T cell receptor (beta chain) turned up many times. CDR1 is SGHDN and CDR2 is FVKESK in the germline V gene. Trimming removed 1 base from V and 8 bases from J, with 8 bases in between. The CDR3 is 12 residues long. This record comes from a study of T cells in Graves' hyperthyroidism and ophthalmopathy. The CDR3 regions of TCR beta were amplified from RNA transcripts. HTBI primers were employed in a first-round RT-PCR of the TCR CDR3. TCRdb fed the multiplex PCR reads into MiXCR, producing one record per CDR3 protein. The sample consists of fewer than 450,000 distinct CDR3 sequences, 18% of them appearing once.

Sequences were obtained from blood. This sequence originates from a man aged 18 to 29 with Graves' ophthalmopathy. V and J are TRBV14 and TRBJ1-2; D ambiguous. The CDR3 nucleotides read TGTGCCAGCAGCCAAGGAGGGTGGGGCTACACCTTC. It yields the protein CASSQGGWGYTF.